The 27 T cell receptor beta chains in this list originate from one sample, sequenced in a study of blood T cell repertoires in COVID-19. Using immunoSEQ multiplex PCR, the repertoire was profiled, and TCRdb retains in-frame clones only, with some absent. The table lists around 30,000 clones, about 90% of them singletons. The sample comprised peripheral blood. These receptors came from a man in his forties or fifties with active COVID-19.

The CDR3 loop reads CASSLEGTSGRNEQFF. CDR3 nucleotides: TGCGCCAGCAGCTTGGAGGGGACTAGCGGGCGCAATGAGCAGTTCTTC. The chain has TRBV5-1 and TRBJ2-1; 12 bases match TRBD2. The CDR3 spans 16 residues. With V trimmed by 0 bases and J by 6 bases, 4 bases remained unmatched. Per the germline V gene, CDR1 is SGHRS and CDR2 is YFSETQ.

V is TRBV5-1 and J is TRBJ2-5; D call uncertain. This CDR3 is 14 amino acids long. V lost 2 bases and J 1 base, leaving 9 bases between the germline ends. Looked up from germline, CDR1 is SGHRS and CDR2 is YFSETQ. CDR3 in DNA: TGCGCCAGCAGCTTTCAGGCAGGCCAAGAGACCCAGTACTTC. Protein: CASSFQAGQETQYF. The full variable domain, with the rest looked up from reference TRBV5-1 and TRBJ2-5, is KAGVTQTPRYLIKTRGQQVTLSCSPISGHRSVSWYQQTPGQGLQFLFEYFSETQRNKGNFPGRFSGRQFSNSRSEMNVSTLELGDSALYLCASSFQAGQETQYFGPGTRLLVL.

The chain uses TRBV28 and TRBJ2-7; D call uncertain. The CDR3 has 15 residues. The germline V gene encodes CDR1 MDHEN and CDR2 SYDVKM. V was shortened by 5 bases and J by 3 bases, with 17 bases between the two germline ends. CDR3 protein: CASSPLGSRDYEQYF. The CDR3 DNA follows: TGTGCCAGCAGTCCATTAGGTAGCAGAGACTACGAGCAGTACTTC.

The chain recombines TRBV11-2 with TRBJ2-1; 7 bases match TRBD1. Germline lookup yields CDR1 SGHAT and CDR2 FQNNGV. Germline trimming cut 4 bases from V and 3 bases from J; bases unmatched to any gene: 9. The CDR3 extends over 16 amino acids. CDR3 sequence: CASSSANRGYYNEQFF. CDR3 nucleotide sequence: TGTGCCAGCAGCTCCGCGAACAGGGGATACTACAATGAGCAGTTCTTC.

The genes are TRBV11-3 and TRBJ1-6; the D is unclear. The CDR3 covers 13 residues. Trimming took 3 bases from V and 8 from J, leaving 8 bases between them. The germline V gene has CDR1 SGHNT and CDR2 YENEEA. The CDR3, as DNA: TGTGCCAGCAGCTTTCTTCGGGATTCACCCCTCCACTTT. Translating it yields CASSFLRDSPLHF.

This clone was counted a single time. The chain uses TRBV7-9 and TRBJ1-6; TRBD1 matches 11 bases. Germline assignment: CDR1 SEHNR and CDR2 FQNEAQ (reference sequence). Losses at the gene ends were 1 base for V and 5 bases for J; bases not matched to a gene: 4. The CDR3 is 17 amino acids. The CDR3 protein is CASSLGGTGGDNSPLHF. The CDR3 bases are TGTGCCAGCAGCTTAGGAGGGACAGGGGGAGATAATTCACCCCTCCACTTT.

The CDR3 region has the DNA TGTGCCAGCAGAGGGGGACAGGGTCCCCGGTACGAGCAGTACTTC. This codes for CASRGGQGPRYEQYF. The rearrangement uses TRBV6-5 and TRBJ2-7; 9 nucleotides line up with TRBD1. V dropped 6 bases and J dropped 4; count of bases not matched to a gene: 10. Germline assignment: CDR1 MNHEY and CDR2 SVGAGI. The CDR3 has 15 residues.

The chain recombines TRBV19 with TRBJ1-1; TRBD1 agrees at 10 bases. CDR3 length equals 15 residues. CDR1 and CDR2 (germline): LNHDA, SQIVND (reference sequence). V was pared by 5 bases and J by 4 bases, with 7 bases of the junction left unmatched. The CDR3 region is CASSARTGGVTEAFF. CDR3 nucleotides: TGTGCCAGTAGTGCCCGGACAGGGGGGGTCACTGAAGCTTTCTTT.

V and J are TRBV9 and TRBJ2-7, with 8 positions matching TRBD1. The V and J ends lost 2 bases and 5 bases, in that order; junction bases with no gene match: 3. The CDR3 extends over 13 amino acids. From germline, CDR1 is SGDLS and CDR2 YYNGEE. CDR3 sequence reads: CASSVDREDEQYF. CDR3 nucleotides: TGTGCCAGCAGCGTGGACAGGGAGGACGAGCAGTACTTC.

The CDR3 spells CSVTFGTGGTEAFF. The CDR3 DNA sequence: TGCAGCGTTACTTTTGGGACAGGTGGCACTGAAGCTTTCTTT. The V and J genes are TRBV29-1 and TRBJ1-1; 8 bases align to TRBD1. V shed 5 bases, J shed 4 bases, and the junction held 9 bases outside the gene matches. The CDR3 covers 14 residues. Germline CDR1 is SQVTM and CDR2 is ANQGSEA.

This clone was detected only a few times. This rearrangement joins TRBV30 to TRBJ1-1, with 8 bases lining up with TRBD1. The CDR3 spans 16 residues. V lost 5 bases and J lost 1; bases outside the gene matches: 12. Germline V lookup: CDR1 GTSNPN, CDR2 SVGIG (reference sequence). The CDR3 reads CAWDGRGRFGNTEAFF. CDR3 coding DNA: TGTGCCTGGGACGGCAGGGGGCGCTTCGGGAACACTGAAGCTTTCTTT.

The V gene is TRBV5-1, the J gene TRBJ1-1; D may be TRBD1 (5 bases). The CDR3 extends over 16 amino acids. CDR1 is SGHRS and CDR2 is YFSETQ in the germline V gene. Trimming removed 4 bases from V and 0 bases from J, with 16 bases in between. CDR3 DNA sequence: TGCGCCAGCAGCCCAAACCCGACAGAAATGAACACTGAAGCTTTCTTT. Translation gives CASSPNPTEMNTEAFF.

The chain links TRBV19 to TRBJ1-2; 7 nucleotides align to TRBD1. J was trimmed by 7 bases and V by 0 bases; bases with no gene match: 5. CDR3 size: 14 residues. The germline V gene has CDR1 LNHDA and CDR2 SQIVND (reference sequence). The DNA for the CDR3 is TGTGCCAGTAGTATAGAACCAGGGGGAGCTGGCTACACCTTC. Its translation is CASSIEPGGAGYTF.

This clone was seen a single time. CDR3 residues: CASSIEPMDNEQFF. Here the CDR3 DNA reads TGTGCCAGCAGCATCGAGCCAATGGACAATGAGCAGTTCTTC. The chain is built from TRBV7-2 and TRBJ2-1, with D unclear. The CDR3 totals 14 residues. The V and J ends lost 5 bases and 5 bases respectively, with 13 bases between them. Germline lookup yields CDR1 SGHTA and CDR2 FQGNSA.

The chain joins TRBV3-1 (or the pseudogene TRBV3-2) to TRBJ1-5, with a tentative D call TRBD1 (5 bases). Germline V CDR1 and CDR2: LGHDT, YNNKEL (reference sequence). Trimming stripped 4 bases from V and 3 bases from J, with 10 bases between. The CDR3 spans 14 residues. CDR3 loop: CASSPSGSNQPQHF. The DNA for the CDR3 is TGTGCCAGCAGCCCGTCAGGGTCCAATCAGCCCCAGCATTTT.

The chain uses TRBV10-3 and TRBJ2-1; the D is unclear. Germline CDR1 is ENHRY and CDR2 is SYGVKD. CDR3 size: 16 residues. Trimming shortened V by 3 bases and J by 2 bases, and 14 bases separated the two germline ends. In DNA, the CDR3 is TGTGCCATCAGTGATCCCCGGTACTACCCCTACAATGAGCAGTTCTTC. Translation: CAISDPRYYPYNEQFF.

V and J are TRBV11-1 and TRBJ2-7; unclear D gene. Per germline, CDR1 SGHAT and CDR2 FQDESV (reference sequence). V lost 5 bases to trimming and J lost 3 bases, with 8 bases between them. This CDR3 has 12 residues. In DNA form, the CDR3 reads TGTGCCAGCAGCACAAACAGCTACGAGCAGTACTTC. This codes for CASSTNSYEQYF.

The chain combines TRBV5-1 with TRBJ2-7; 8 positions match TRBD2. The CDR3 runs 12 residues. Germline CDR1 reads SGHRS; CDR2 reads YFSETQ. Losses at the gene ends were 4 bases for V and 5 bases for J; bases not matched to a gene: 2. The CDR3 sequence: CASSREGDEQYF. Here the CDR3 DNA reads TGCGCCAGCAGCCGGGAGGGCGACGAGCAGTACTTC.

This chain uses TRBV12-3 or TRBV12-4 with TRBJ1-1, with TRBD1 identical over 7 bases. After removal of 6 bases from V and 9 bases from J, the junction contained 10 bases not matched to a gene. This CDR3 is 13 amino acids long. CDR3 sequence reads: CASRSGTAYKAFF. The CDR3 DNA follows: TGTGCCAGCAGGTCCGGGACAGCATACAAAGCTTTCTTT.

The CDR3 loop is CASSFYPPGTVSYEQYF. CDR3 bases: TGTGCCAGCAGTTTTTACCCCCCCGGGACAGTCTCCTACGAGCAGTACTTC. V usage is TRBV27 and J usage is TRBJ2-7; 7 bases fit TRBD1. The CDR3 runs to 17 residues. V shed 3 bases and J 0 bases; nucleotides not matched to a gene: 11. Germline V gene data show CDR1 as MNHEY and CDR2 as SMNVEV (reference sequence).

The chain has TRBV5-1 and TRBJ2-1; 16 nucleotides match TRBD2. The germline V gene has CDR1 SGHRS and CDR2 YFSETQ. The CDR3 contains 18 residues. Losses at the gene ends were 1 base for V and 4 bases for J; bases not matched to a gene: 5. CDR3 sequence reads: CASSLSGTSGRDYNEQFF. In DNA, the CDR3 is TGCGCCAGCAGCTTGTCCGGGACTAGCGGGAGGGATTACAATGAGCAGTTCTTC. Filled out from reference TRBV5-1 and TRBJ2-1, the complete variable domain reads KAGVTQTPRYLIKTRGQQVTLSCSPISGHRSVSWYQQTPGQGLQFLFEYFSETQRNKGNFPGRFSGRQFSNSRSEMNVSTLELGDSALYLCASSLSGTSGRDYNEQFFGPGTRLTVL.

J is TRBJ1-5 and V is TRBV28, with 10 nucleotides matching TRBD1. Per the germline V gene, CDR1 is MDHEN and CDR2 is SYDVKM. The CDR3 is 16 amino acids. V was pared by 5 bases and J by 9 bases, with 13 bases of the junction left unmatched. The CDR3 nucleotides are TGTGCCAGCAGTACTCGGACAGGGGGAGGTAAACCGCCCCAGCATTTT. It is translated as CASSTRTGGGKPPQHF.

The J gene is TRBJ2-1, the V gene TRBV9, with TRBD2 identical over 13 bases. The J segment lost 1 base and the V segment lost 4 bases, leaving 5 bases of the junction unmatched. The length of the CDR3 is 17 residues. Germline V gives CDR1 SGDLS, CDR2 YYNGEE. As DNA, the CDR3 is TGTGCCAGCAGCCCATGGACTAGCGGGAGTTCCTACAATGAGCAGTTCTTC. Its translation is CASSPWTSGSSYNEQFF.

The chain employs TRBV4-1 and TRBJ1-1; no definite D call. The CDR3 totals 15 residues. CDR1 is MGHRA and CDR2 is YSYEKL in the germline V gene. V lost 1 base to trimming and J lost 0 bases, with 9 bases between them. For the CDR3, the DNA is TGCGCCAGCAGCCAAGCCCCGGTCTTGAACACTGAAGCTTTCTTT. Amino acid sequence: CASSQAPVLNTEAFF.

V gene TRBV19 combines with J gene TRBJ1-1; D ambiguous. The germline V gene encodes CDR1 LNHDA and CDR2 SQIVND (reference sequence). This CDR3 is built from 15 residues. V was trimmed by 5 bases and J by 0 bases, leaving 13 bases between them. CDR3 sequence reads: CASSEGRVLNTEAFF. The CDR3, as DNA: TGTGCCAGTAGTGAGGGTCGTGTTCTGAACACTGAAGCTTTCTTT.

The gene calls are TRBV5-1 and TRBJ2-1; 7 bases are a match to TRBD1. This CDR3 is built from 20 residues. V shed 1 base and J 1 base; nucleotides not matched to a gene: 17. Looked up from germline, CDR1 is SGHRS and CDR2 is YFSETQ. The CDR3 nucleotides are TGCGCCAGCAGCTTGTACCTTCCCGGGACAGCCCTCAGGTCCTACAATGAGCAGTTCTTC. Protein product: CASSLYLPGTALRSYNEQFF. Filled out from reference TRBV5-1 and TRBJ2-1, the complete variable domain reads KAGVTQTPRYLIKTRGQQVTLSCSPISGHRSVSWYQQTPGQGLQFLFEYFSETQRNKGNFPGRFSGRQFSNSRSEMNVSTLELGDSALYLCASSLYLPGTALRSYNEQFFGPGTRLTVL.

A single count supports this clone. The chain recombines TRBV10-1 with TRBJ2-3; D might be TRBD2 (6 bases). The V gene's germline CDR1 is WNHNN and CDR2 SYGVQD (reference sequence). The ends were cut back, 5 bases at V and 0 bases at J, with 15 bases in the middle. The CDR3 totals 16 residues. The CDR3 loop is CASSPGVSPSTDTQYF. DNA for the CDR3: TGCGCCAGCAGTCCGGGAGTTTCCCCTAGCACAGATACGCAGTATTTT.